The TCR beta chain described here comes from a study of shared clonotypes between healthy human individuals. Assay used: immunoSEQ multiplex PCR; TCRdb lists only in-frame clones, some missing. The data contain approximately 1.5 million clones, around 98% of them seen just once; the ten biggest clones take up roughly 0.4%. The TCR comes from a man aged 30 to 45 in good health. The sequenced sample was naive CD4+ T cells sorted from blood. Subset of the sample: CD45RA+ positively selected.

The CDR3 DNA reads as TGTGCCAGCAGCTTTGGACAGGGGTTAACGAACACTGAAGCTTTCTTT. Protein: CASSFGQGLTNTEAFF. The chain couples TRBV5-6 to TRBJ1-1, with 9 bases that match TRBD1. Germline V lookup: CDR1 SGHDT, CDR2 YYEEEE. V trimming: 2 bases; J trimming: 1 base; junction bases outside the gene matches: 6. CDR3 length: 16 residues.